The 26 T cell receptor beta chains in this list originate from one sample, sequenced in a study of blood T cells in healthy people across ages. A second PCR of 7 to 11 cycles used a sample-barcoded 5' primer and a J-beta primer mix. TCRdb independently ran MiXCR on the 5' RACE reads; one entry per CDR3 protein. The sample yields over 700,000 distinct CDR3 sequences, roughly 25% seen once. This sample was shared with a second study, whose subject was T cells of mothers and their children.

Sequenced material: blood. Source of these receptors: a boy under 18 in good health.

J is TRBJ2-2 and V is TRBV12-5; 7 nucleotides agree with TRBD1. Germline assignment: CDR1 LGHNT and CDR2 FRNRAP. Trimming cost V 3 bases and J 5 bases; bases outside gene matches: 6. The CDR3 sequence is 15 residues long. The CDR3 here is CASGFGTGETGELFF. In DNA, the CDR3 is TGTGCTAGTGGTTTTGGTACAGGGGAAACCGGGGAGCTGTTTTTT.

This clonotype was observed a few times. The rearrangement uses TRBV20-1 and TRBJ2-1, with TRBD2 matching 13 bases. Germline lookup yields CDR1 DFQATT and CDR2 SNEGSKA (reference sequence). Trimming took 5 bases from V and 10 from J; bases not matched to a gene: 8. The CDR3 consists of 14 residues. The CDR3 loop is CSASLAGGPREQFF. DNA of the CDR3: TGCAGTGCTTCACTAGCGGGGGGGCCCAGGGAGCAGTTCTTC.

A few counts support this clonotype. The chain recombines TRBV28 with TRBJ2-1; D possibly corresponds to TRBD1 (6 bases). Germline CDR1 reads MDHEN; CDR2 reads SYDVKM. The CDR3 runs to 16 residues. Deletions cut 4 bases from V and 1 base from J, with 14 bases between. This CDR3 is CASSSSGVQSYNEQFF. CDR3 DNA sequence: TGTGCCAGCAGTTCATCAGGGGTTCAGTCCTACAATGAGCAGTTCTTC.

The rearrangement joins TRBV3-1 to TRBJ1-2; D is undetermined. CDR1 is LGHDT and CDR2 is YNNKEL in the germline V gene (reference sequence). Trimming took 3 bases from V and 7 from J, leaving 9 bases between them. CDR3 length equals 12 residues. The CDR3 spells CASSHQTGGYTF. CDR3 in DNA: TGTGCCAGCAGCCACCAGACGGGTGGCTACACCTTC.

This chain joins TRBV6-1 and TRBJ1-1; 11 nucleotides match TRBD1. Germline values: CDR1 MNHNS, CDR2 SASEGT. The CDR3 runs 16 residues. After removal of 4 bases from V and 5 bases from J, the junction contained 9 bases not matched to a gene. The CDR3 nucleotides read TGTGCCAGCAGTGGCGGGACAGGGGGACGTGGGACTGAAGCTTTCTTT. It translates to CASSGGTGGRGTEAFF.

This sequence joins TRBV7-2 and TRBJ1-4; 7 bases match TRBD1. Germline CDR1 and CDR2: SGHTA and FQGNSA. The CDR3 covers 15 residues. Trimming took 2 bases from V and 3 from J; bases not matched to a gene: 3. The CDR3 loop reads CASSLSGGPNEKLFF. In DNA, the CDR3 is TGTGCCAGCAGCTTATCAGGGGGACCTAATGAAAAACTGTTTTTT.

The gene calls are TRBV12-5 and TRBJ2-1; 14 bases map to TRBD2. The DNA end is a closer match to TRBJ2-5, so the J assignment may be wrong. This CDR3 region has 16 residues. In germline, CDR1 is LGHNT, CDR2 FRNRAP. CDR3 amino acids: CASGPGTSGSEETQYF. The CDR3 nucleotides are TGTGCTAGTGGTCCTGGGACTAGCGGGAGTGAGGAGACCCAGTACTTC.

The V and J genes are TRBV18 and TRBJ1-1; D remains unclear. The V end lost 0 bases, the J end lost 0 bases, and 8 bases lay between the germline ends. CDR1 is KGHSH and CDR2 is LQKENI in the germline V gene. The CDR3 runs 15 residues. CDR3 sequence: CASSPPKGMNTEAFF. The CDR3, as DNA: TGTGCCAGCTCACCACCTAAGGGAATGAACACTGAAGCTTTCTTT.

This clonotype was counted between two and nine times. The CDR3 DNA reads as TGTGCCAGCAGCCTGCCTCCTGAAAAACTGTTTTTT. Amino acids: CASSLPPEKLFF. This sequence joins TRBV12-3 or TRBV12-4 and TRBJ1-4; D ambiguous. CDR3 length equals 12 residues. V lost 6 bases and J 7 bases, leaving 9 bases between the germline ends.

This clonotype was picked up a small number of times. The chain has TRBV29-1 and TRBJ1-1; D uncertain. V lost 3 bases to trimming and J lost 7 bases, with 9 bases between them. The CDR3 totals 11 residues. Germline CDR1 is SQVTM and CDR2 is ANQGSEA. CDR3 DNA sequence: TGCAGCGTTGATACCGGGAGTGAAGCTTTCTTT. Amino acids: CSVDTGSEAFF.

Remarks on this clonotype: The junction departs from germline at one end; a sequencing error may be responsible. This rearrangement joins TRBV28 to TRBJ2-5, with D hard to call. Germline V gene data show CDR1 as MDHEN and CDR2 as SYDVKM. The CDR3 is 15 amino acids. The CDR3 protein is CASSRRVSFWETQYF. The CDR3 DNA follows: TGCGCCAGCAGTCGTCGGGTTTCCTTTTGGGAGACCCAGTACTTC.

A few counts support this clonotype. The J gene is TRBJ2-5, the V gene TRBV12-3 or TRBV12-4, with D hard to call. The J call is uncertain, as TRBJ2-7 better fits the DNA end. This CDR3 is built from 13 residues. CDR3 in amino acids: CASTRASSYEQYF. CDR3 nucleotide sequence: TGTGCCAGCACTCGGGCCTCCTCCTACGAGCAGTACTTC.

The V and J genes are TRBV15 and TRBJ1-1; 8 bases line up with TRBD1. V dropped 0 bases and J dropped 11; count of bases not matched to a gene: 2. The CDR3 length is 12 residues. Per the germline V gene, CDR1 is LNHNV and CDR2 is YYDKDF (reference sequence). This CDR3 is CATSRDHRGAFF. The DNA of the CDR3 is TGTGCCACCAGCAGAGATCACAGGGGGGCTTTCTTT.

This chain connects TRBV3-1 to TRBJ2-5; TRBD2 might be the D (5 bases). Trimming removed 2 bases from V and 4 bases from J, with 17 bases in between. Germline CDR1 LGHDT, CDR2 YNNKEL (reference sequence). This CDR3 is 16 amino acids long. The CDR3 region is CASSQKASSLRETQYF. CDR3 sequence (DNA): TGTGCCAGCAGCCAAAAGGCCTCTAGCCTTAGAGAGACCCAGTACTTC.

The chain is built from TRBV7-9 and TRBJ2-5; no firm D call. This CDR3 is 14 amino acids long. CDR1 is SEHNR and CDR2 is FQNEAQ in the germline V gene (reference sequence). V was clipped by 7 bases and J by 3 bases, with 15 bases between them. The CDR3 DNA is TGTGCCAGCACCAACACTCCGGTAGAAGAGACCCAGTACTTC. As protein: CASTNTPVEETQYF.

This clonotype turned up a few times. V is TRBV20-1 and J is TRBJ2-4; unclear D gene. The CDR3 contains 11 residues. Germline V gene lookup returns CDR1 DFQATT and CDR2 SNEGSKA (reference sequence). Between the trimmed V and J ends, which lost 4 bases and 3 bases, there was a span of 4 bases. CDR3 DNA: TGCAGTGCTACCGGCAAAAACATTCAGTACTTC. Translation gives CSATGKNIQYF.

This chain connects TRBV4-3 to TRBJ2-7; 8 positions match TRBD2. CDR3 length equals 20 residues. J lost 3 bases, V lost 0 bases, and 19 bases had no gene match. The V gene's germline CDR1 is LGHNA and CDR2 YSLEER. In DNA, the CDR3 is TGCGCCAGCAGCCAAGATCTTATTGGGATCGATAGCGGGATCGTCTACGAGCAGTACTTC. Encoded protein: CASSQDLIGIDSGIVYEQYF.

This chain connects TRBV7-2 to TRBJ1-2; maybe TRBD1 (5 bases). CDR3 length: 16 amino acids. V lost 5 bases to trimming and J lost 8 bases, with 24 bases between them. Germline V gene lookup returns CDR1 SGHTA and CDR2 FQGNSA. CDR3 DNA sequence: TGTGCCAGCAGCACCCGCCCCGGGACCTCCATAGGAGGCTACACCTTC. Its protein is CASSTRPGTSIGGYTF.

This chain connects TRBV20-1 to TRBJ2-3; D is uncertain. CDR1 DFQATT and CDR2 SNEGSKA come from the germline V gene (reference sequence). The CDR3 contains 13 residues. V lost 4 bases to trimming and J lost 1 base, with 9 bases between them. The CDR3 reads CSATIRGTDTQYF. The CDR3 DNA is TGCAGTGCTACAATAAGGGGCACAGATACGCAGTATTTT.

The chain couples TRBV6-5 to TRBJ1-3, with D hard to call. The CDR3 consists of 15 residues. Per the germline V gene, CDR1 is MNHEY and CDR2 is SVGAGI. Trimming left V 5 bases short and J 0 bases short, with 11 bases between. The CDR3 DNA reads as TGTGCCAGCAGTCAGACCCGGAACTCTGGAAACACCATATATTTT. Encoded protein: CASSQTRNSGNTIYF.

The chain joins TRBV5-6 to TRBJ2-7, with TRBD1 identical over 7 bases. Germline values: CDR1 SGHDT, CDR2 YYEEEE. The CDR3 length is 17 residues. V was clipped by 4 bases and J by 0 bases; unmatched bases: 13. The CDR3 region has the DNA TGTGCCAGCAGCAATGAGATGGGACAGAAACTCTCCTACGAGCAGTACTTC. Translation: CASSNEMGQKLSYEQYF.

The chain carries TRBV7-9 and TRBJ1-2; possibly TRBD1 for D (5 bases). The germline V gene encodes CDR1 SEHNR and CDR2 FQNEAQ (reference sequence). V lost 7 bases and J lost 2, with 14 bases in between. The length of the CDR3 is 14 residues. The CDR3 DNA is TGTGCCAGCACCGCGAAAGGGGAGAACTATGGCTACACCTTC. This codes for CASTAKGENYGYTF.

The rearrangement joins TRBV20-1 to TRBJ2-1; D perhaps matches TRBD2 (5 bases). The length of the CDR3 is 13 residues. Trimming stripped 2 bases from V and 6 bases from J, with 11 bases between. CDR1 DFQATT and CDR2 SNEGSKA come from the germline V gene (reference sequence). In nucleotides, the CDR3 is TGCAGTGCTAGAACGGGAACAGTCAATGAGCAGTTCTTC. Its protein product is CSARTGTVNEQFF.

This clonotype has a handful of counts. The chain carries TRBV10-3 and TRBJ2-1; D gene unclear. The CDR3 spans 12 residues. V lost 9 bases to trimming and J lost 0 bases, with 6 bases between them. Germline CDR1 reads ENHRY; CDR2 reads SYGVKD. The CDR3 protein is CAMGGSYNEQFF. The CDR3 bases are TGTGCCATGGGCGGCTCCTACAATGAGCAGTTCTTC.

This clonotype has a handful of counts. The junction and the germline gene differ at one end; a read error may be behind it. The chain uses TRBV20-1 and TRBJ1-1; no clear D. This CDR3 spans 15 amino acids. From germline, CDR1 is DFQATT and CDR2 SNEGSKA (reference sequence). CDR3 loop: CSARDPLDLNTEAFF. The CDR3 coding sequence is TGCAGTGCTAGAGATCCCCTTGACCTCAACACTGAGGCTTTCTTT.

Remarks on this clonotype: The germline gene is not matched at one end of the junction; a read error may be the cause. This chain uses TRBV11-1 with TRBJ2-6, with D unclear. The CDR3 length is 14 residues. CDR1 is SGHAT and CDR2 is FQDESV in the germline V gene (reference sequence). In DNA, the CDR3 is TGTGCCAGCAGAGAGAGCTCTGGGGTCAACGTCCTGACTTTC. Its translation: CASRESSGVNVLTF.